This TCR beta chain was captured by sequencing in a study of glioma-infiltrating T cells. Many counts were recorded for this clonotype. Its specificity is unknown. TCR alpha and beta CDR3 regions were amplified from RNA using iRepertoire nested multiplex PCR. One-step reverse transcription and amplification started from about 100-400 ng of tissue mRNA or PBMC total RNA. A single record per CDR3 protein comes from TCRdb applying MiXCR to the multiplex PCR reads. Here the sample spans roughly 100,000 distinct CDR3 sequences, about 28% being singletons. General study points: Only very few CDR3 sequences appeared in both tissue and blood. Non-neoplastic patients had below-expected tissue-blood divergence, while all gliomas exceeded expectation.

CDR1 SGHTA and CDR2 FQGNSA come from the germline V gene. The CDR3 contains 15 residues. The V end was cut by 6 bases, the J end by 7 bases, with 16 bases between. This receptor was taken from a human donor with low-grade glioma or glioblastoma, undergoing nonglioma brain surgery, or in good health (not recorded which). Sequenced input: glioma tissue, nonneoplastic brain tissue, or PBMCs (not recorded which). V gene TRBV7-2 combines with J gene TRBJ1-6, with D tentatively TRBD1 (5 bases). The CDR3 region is CASSSRPGPNSPLHF. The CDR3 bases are TGTGCCAGCAGTTCCCGACCGGGGCCCAATTCACCCCTCCACTTT.